The clone carrying this TCR beta chain is classed as medium-sized. No antigen is known for it. Sorting isolated naive CD8 T cells as CD8+CD4-CCR7+CD45RA+ events. Bulk TCR libraries were made with methods that had been previously described and with listed TCR primers. TCRdb used MiXCR to reprocess the PCR reads, holding one entry per CDR3 protein. The data contain roughly 10,000 distinct CDR3 sequences, under 25% of them singletons. The sample originates from a study of molecular identifiers for immune sequencing clone quantification. Study findings and constraints: The study found clones above 20 RNA copies held over 98% of effector molecules and under 1% in naive cells.

V dropped 6 bases and J dropped 1 base, with 3 bases sitting between them. CDR1 MNHEY and CDR2 SMNVEV come from the germline V gene (reference sequence). The CDR3 has 11 residues. The clonotype was recovered from a human donor in good health. Some libraries in this study had Jurkat cell RNA spiked in. Material for sequencing was naive CD8+ T cells from blood, with Jurkat cell RNA spiked in. Documented subset: FACS-sorted CD8+CD4-CCR7+CD45RA+ naive T cells. The chain joins TRBV27 to TRBJ2-5; no reliable D call. CDR3 loop: CASRFQETQYF. CDR3 nucleotides: TGTGCCAGCAGATTCCAAGAGACCCAGTACTTC.